One and the same sample provided the 27 T cell receptor beta chains below, sequenced in a study of cytomegalovirus exposure and HLA in healthy donors. The PCR used 60 Vbeta and 13 Jbeta primers. Sequencing was performed with immunoSEQ multiplex PCR; in TCRdb, only in-frame clones are kept and a portion is missing. The sample includes approximately 58,000 clones, 83% of them seen just once. The specimen was PBMCs. The source of these receptors is a man aged 30 to 39 in good health and CMV-seronegative.

The J gene is TRBJ2-1, the V gene TRBV13; 9 bases match TRBD2. Per the germline V gene, CDR1 is PRHDT and CDR2 is FYEKMQ (reference sequence). The CDR3 extends over 18 amino acids. The V gene end was trimmed by 5 bases and the J gene end by 0 bases; junction bases not matched to a gene: 11. The CDR3 loop reads CASSPTSGLFSSYNEQFF. CDR3 nucleotides: TGTGCCAGCAGCCCAACTAGCGGGCTATTTAGCTCCTACAATGAGCAGTTCTTC. The full variable domain, in which reference TRBV13 and TRBJ2-1 provide the parts outside the CDR3, is AAGVIQSPRHLIKEKRETATLKCYPIPRHDTVYWYQQGPGQDPQFLISFYEKMQSDKGSIPDRFSAQQFSDYHSELNMSSLELGDSALYFCASSPTSGLFSSYNEQFFGPGTRLTVL.

This rearrangement joins TRBV30 to TRBJ1-2; 7 bases match TRBD1. There are 14 residues in the CDR3. With 4 bases clipped from V and 7 bases from J, the junction kept 12 bases outside the gene matches. Germline loops: CDR1 GTSNPN, CDR2 SVGIG (reference sequence). The CDR3 DNA sequence: TGTGCCTGGACGGAGGCGCCAGGGGGTGGTGGCTACACCTTC. It encodes CAWTEAPGGGGYTF.

The J gene is TRBJ2-7, the V gene TRBV27; D is undetermined. CDR1 MNHEY and CDR2 SMNVEV come from the germline V gene (reference sequence). CDR3 length equals 10 residues. Trimming stripped 6 bases from V and 3 bases from J, with 3 bases between. CDR3 DNA sequence: TGTGCCAGCAGCTACTACGAGCAGTACTTC. Amino acids: CASSYYEQYF.

The chain joins TRBV19 to TRBJ1-4; 9 nucleotides align to TRBD1. The CDR3 covers 15 residues. The J segment lost 8 bases and the V segment lost 5 bases, leaving 9 bases of the junction unmatched. The germline V gene encodes CDR1 LNHDA and CDR2 SQIVND (reference sequence). CDR3 sequence reads: CASSPLTGGKEKLFF. The CDR3 DNA is TGTGCCAGTAGTCCTCTGACAGGGGGAAAAGAAAAACTGTTTTTT.

In regard to this clone: At one boundary the junction diverges from the germline segment, which might be a read error. This chain connects TRBV4-1 to TRBJ2-3; TRBD2 matches 9 bases. Germline-derived CDR1 and CDR2 are MGHRA and YSYEKL. CDR3 size: 14 residues. The CDR3: CASGYSGSTDTQYF. In DNA form, the CDR3 reads TGCGCCAGCGGCTATAGCGGGAGCACGGATACGCAGTATTTT.

This clone was seen a few times. The chain has TRBV5-6 and TRBJ1-2; 7 bases map to TRBD1. The germline CDR1 and CDR2 sequences are SGHDT and YYEEEE. The CDR3 length is 16 residues. V lost 4 bases and J lost 5; bases outside the gene matches: 14. CDR3 sequence: CASSQPRPGTAYGYTF. The CDR3 DNA sequence: TGTGCCAGCAGCCAGCCCCGTCCCGGGACAGCGTATGGCTACACCTTC.

The chain combines TRBV7-9 with TRBJ1-5; 7 bases line up with TRBD1. CDR1 is SEHNR, CDR2 FQNEAQ, per germline (reference sequence). CDR3 length: 15 residues. V lost 4 bases and J lost 5; bases outside the gene matches: 8. CDR3 in DNA: TGTGCCAGCAGCTCTGACAGGGAGGAGGATCAGCCCCAGCATTTT. This sequence encodes CASSSDREEDQPQHF.

The V gene is TRBV7-3, the J gene TRBJ2-1, with D tentatively TRBD1 (6 bases). The V end lost 0 bases, the J end lost 3 bases, and 12 bases lay between the germline ends. The germline CDR1 and CDR2 sequences are SGHTA and FQGTGA. The CDR3 consists of 16 residues. DNA of the CDR3: TGTGCCAGCAGCTTAACGGCCCGGGACAACTACAATGAGCAGTTCTTC. The encoded protein is CASSLTARDNYNEQFF.

The chain uses TRBV11-2 and TRBJ2-1; TRBD1 matches 9 bases. J was trimmed by 9 bases and V by 1 base; bases with no gene match: 10. The germline V gene has CDR1 SGHAT and CDR2 FQNNGV. The CDR3 runs 16 residues. The CDR3, as DNA: TGTGCCAGCAGCTTAGTACGGGGACAGGGAATCGGTGAGCAGTTCTTC. This codes for CASSLVRGQGIGEQFF.

The chain has TRBV19 and TRBJ2-7; 9 positions match TRBD1. The CDR3 sequence is 13 residues long. The ends lost 6 bases at V and 12 bases at J; junction bases unmatched: 12. CDR1 is LNHDA and CDR2 is SQIVND in the germline V gene (reference sequence). The CDR3 sequence is CASSAYGTGTWYF. The CDR3 DNA sequence: TGTGCCAGTAGCGCCTACGGGACAGGGACGTGGTACTTC.

The gene calls are TRBV30 and TRBJ2-7; the D is unclear. The V and J ends lost 0 bases and 3 bases respectively, with 15 bases between them. In germline, CDR1 is GTSNPN, CDR2 SVGIG (reference sequence). This CDR3 has 15 amino acids. CDR3 in DNA: TGTGCCTGGAGTGTAAAAGCCGATCCCTACTACGAGCAGTACTTC. This encodes CAWSVKADPYYEQYF.

The CDR3 nucleotides are TGTGCCAGCAACTTCTTCAGGGAGGGTGAGCAGTTCTTC. Protein sequence: CASNFFREGEQFF. V usage is TRBV6-5 and J usage is TRBJ2-1; 7 bases line up with TRBD2. The germline CDR1 and CDR2 sequences are MNHEY and SVGAGI. J gave up 9 bases and V 7 bases, and 9 bases lay outside the gene matches. The CDR3 is 13 amino acids.

This sequence joins TRBV7-3 and TRBJ1-1; the D gene is possibly TRBD1 (6 bases). The germline V and J ends were trimmed by 5 bases and 2 bases, with 9 bases remaining between them. The germline V gene has CDR1 SGHTA and CDR2 FQGTGA. The CDR3 extends over 13 amino acids. The CDR3 DNA reads TGTGCCAGCAGCCCCAGGGGAAACACTGAAGCTTTCTTT. Translated: CASSPRGNTEAFF.

This chain connects TRBV6-6 to TRBJ1-3; TRBD1 matches at 10 bases. V lost 5 bases, J lost 4 bases, and 8 bases stayed unmatched. Germline V CDR1 and CDR2: MNHNY, SVGAGI (reference sequence). The CDR3 sequence is 16 residues long. Written as DNA, the CDR3 is TGTGCCAGCAGTCTTAGGGACAGGGGTTGGGGAAACACCATATATTTT. It is translated as CASSLRDRGWGNTIYF.

The V gene is TRBV11-2, the J gene TRBJ2-7, with 7 bases that match TRBD1. Germline V CDR1 and CDR2: SGHAT, FQNNGV. The V and J ends lost 4 bases and 3 bases, in that order; junction bases with no gene match: 6. This CDR3 is built from 14 residues. The CDR3 sequence is CASSYSTGYYEQYF. The CDR3 coding sequence is TGTGCCAGCAGCTATTCGACAGGGTACTACGAGCAGTACTTC.

This chain connects TRBV7-2 to TRBJ2-5; D gene uncertain. The CDR3 consists of 14 residues. Germline V gene lookup returns CDR1 SGHTA and CDR2 FQGNSA. V was trimmed by 0 bases and J by 4 bases, leaving 9 bases between them. The CDR3 region is CASSLALLSETQYF. As DNA, the CDR3 is TGTGCCAGCAGCTTAGCGCTACTATCAGAGACCCAGTACTTC.

The V call is TRBV7-9, the J call TRBJ1-1, with 7 bases that match TRBD1. This CDR3 region has 14 residues. Germline V lookup: CDR1 SEHNR, CDR2 FQNEAQ (reference sequence). J gave up 4 bases and V 5 bases, and 7 bases lay outside the gene matches. The CDR3 here is CASSTTGEPTEAFF. As DNA, the CDR3 is TGTGCCAGCAGCACCACAGGGGAACCCACTGAAGCTTTCTTT.

Details on this clone: Other DNA sequences in this specimen translate into the identical CDR3. The rearrangement links TRBV27 to TRBJ2-7, with 7 nucleotides matching TRBD1. The germline gives CDR1 MNHEY, CDR2 SMNVEV (reference sequence). V dropped 10 bases and J dropped 6; count of bases not matched to a gene: 6. The CDR3 totals 11 residues. CDR3 nucleotide sequence: TGTGCCACCAACAGGGGTGGCGAGCAGTACTTC. It specifies CATNRGGEQYF.

The rearrangement links TRBV6-5 to TRBJ1-2; D ambiguous. The CDR3 extends over 14 amino acids. V lost 6 bases and J 3 bases, leaving 14 bases between the germline ends. Germline V lookup: CDR1 MNHEY, CDR2 SVGAGI. The CDR3 sequence: CASSEAGSDYGYTF. CDR3 sequence (DNA): TGTGCCAGCAGCGAGGCGGGCAGCGACTATGGCTACACCTTC.

For this clone: The junction shows a germline mismatch at one end, possibly a read error. The V call is TRBV7-7, the J call TRBJ2-2; D may be TRBD2 (5 bases). Germline assignment: CDR1 SSHAT and CDR2 FNYEAQ (reference sequence). The CDR3 has 17 residues. CDR3 in DNA: TGTGCTAGCAGTCCGAGGGCCAGAGATGGCGGCACCGGGGAGCTGTTTTTT. Its translation is CASSPRARDGGTGELFF.

The chain joins TRBV5-6 to TRBJ2-3; TRBD2 agrees at 7 bases. Germline V lookup: CDR1 SGHDT, CDR2 YYEEEE. The J segment lost 4 bases and the V segment lost 5 bases, leaving 16 bases of the junction unmatched. The CDR3 has 17 amino acids. Written as DNA, the CDR3 is TGTGCCAGCAGGCTGGGGGGGGGAATGGTTTGGCCAGATACGCAGTATTTT. Translated: CASRLGGGMVWPDTQYF.

The J gene is TRBJ2-1, the V gene TRBV7-9; 8 bases line up with TRBD2. With 1 base clipped from V and 5 bases from J, the junction kept 4 bases outside the gene matches. The CDR3 is 15 residues long. Germline CDR1 and CDR2: SEHNR and FQNEAQ (reference sequence). The CDR3 is CASSLDGRVDNEQFF. The CDR3 DNA reads as TGTGCCAGCAGCTTAGACGGGAGGGTCGACAATGAGCAGTTCTTC.

DNA of the CDR3: TGTGCCTGGAGTACCGGGTCGAATTCACCCCTCCACTTT. Translation gives CAWSTGSNSPLHF. The rearrangement uses TRBV30 and TRBJ1-6; D gene ambiguous. The V end was cut by 2 bases, the J end by 7 bases, with 9 bases between. The length of the CDR3 is 13 residues. Germline V gene lookup returns CDR1 GTSNPN and CDR2 SVGIG (reference sequence).

The chain combines TRBV4-2 with TRBJ1-2, with D hard to call. CDR1 is LGHNA and CDR2 is YNFKEQ in the germline V gene. The CDR3 runs 12 residues. Trimming stripped 3 bases from V and 5 bases from J, with 7 bases between. CDR3 residues: CASSQSNYGYTF. The CDR3 nucleotides read TGTGCCAGCAGCCAGTCAAATTATGGCTACACCTTC.

This rearrangement joins TRBV7-7 to TRBJ2-2, with 12 bases aligning to TRBD1. Germline-derived CDR1 and CDR2 are SSHAT and FNYEAQ (reference sequence). The CDR3 length is 16 residues. After removal of 3 bases from V and 2 bases from J, the junction contained 1 base not matched to a gene. The CDR3 sequence: CASSFGTGGNTGELFF. The CDR3, as DNA: TGTGCCAGCAGCTTTGGGACAGGGGGCAACACCGGGGAGCTGTTTTTT.

J is TRBJ2-7 and V is TRBV4-3, with 8 bases matching TRBD1. The V and J ends lost 1 base and 2 bases, in that order; junction bases with no gene match: 4. The CDR3 extends over 15 amino acids. Germline lookup yields CDR1 LGHNA and CDR2 YSLEER. For the CDR3, the DNA is TGCGCCAGCAGCCAAGCGACAGGGGAGGCCTACGAGCAGTACTTC. Its translation: CASSQATGEAYEQYF.

The CDR3 coding sequence is TGTGCCAGCAGCTTGGCTGGGACAGGGGGCAACGTGCAGTACTTC. It codes for CASSLAGTGGNVQYF. This chain connects TRBV5-4 to TRBJ2-5; 12 bases map to TRBD1. This CDR3 spans 15 amino acids. CDR1 is SGHNT, CDR2 YYREEE, per germline (reference sequence). With 0 bases clipped from V and 11 bases from J, the junction kept 8 bases outside the gene matches.